The clone carrying this T cell receptor beta chain was picked up a small number of times. Time point noted: technical triplicate 3. The cDNA was generated through 5'RACE incorporating 10-nucleotide random UMIs. TCRdb re-called the 5' RACE reads with MiXCR, one entry per CDR3 protein. The profile shows tens of thousands of distinct CDR3 sequences, less than 20% of them singletons. These data belong to a study of neurological immune-mediated disorders. The receptor's source is a female donor with HTLV-1-associated myelopathy (HAM/TSP). Specimen: CD4+ T cells from blood.

Here the CDR3 DNA reads TGTGCCAGCAGCTTAGATGGGCAGTATGGCTACACCTTC. Translation: CASSLDGQYGYTF. The rearrangement links TRBV11-2 to TRBJ1-2, with D unresolved. Germline CDR1 reads SGHAT; CDR2 reads FQNNGV. This CDR3 contains 13 residues. V was cut by 0 bases and J by 5 bases, with 7 bases left in between. The entire variable domain, with the rest obtained from reference TRBV11-2 and TRBJ1-2, is as follows: EAGVAQSPRYKIIEKRQSVAFWCNPISGHATLYWYQQILGQGPKLLIQFQNNGVVDDSQLPKDRFSAERLKGVDSTLKIQPAKLEDSAVYLCASSLDGQYGYTFGSGTRLTVV.